What follows are 8 T cell receptor beta chains derived from one specimen sequenced in a study of T cell responses to AZD1222 COVID-19 vaccine. This table comes from immunoSEQ multiplex PCR, and its TCRdb copy is limited to in-frame clones, with some not included. The sample contains around 140,000 clones, approximately 90% of which appear only once. Here the sequenced sample was peripheral blood, taken on day 0 of AZD1222 vaccination. The receptors originated from an adult in good health.

V usage is TRBV27 and J usage is TRBJ1-3; 7 bases map to TRBD1. With 0 bases clipped from V and 2 bases from J, the junction kept 1 base outside the gene matches. The CDR3 loop spans 15 amino acids. Germline V gives CDR1 MNHEY, CDR2 SMNVEV (reference sequence). The CDR3 bases are TGTGCCAGCAGTTTATCTACAGGGGCTGGAAACACCATATATTTT. It specifies CASSLSTGAGNTIYF.

This sequence joins TRBV5-6 and TRBJ2-2; either TRBD1 or TRBD2 may supply D (5 bases each). Germline loops: CDR1 SGHDT, CDR2 YYEEEE. CDR3 length: 15 amino acids. Trimming stripped 4 bases from V and 6 bases from J, with 16 bases between. The CDR3 DNA sequence: TGTGCCAGCAGCCCCGGGTCCGGGACCGCCGGGGAGCTGTTTTTT. It codes for CASSPGSGTAGELFF.

The CDR3 protein is CASSYGGVRMGTQYF. The CDR3 DNA reads TGTGCCAGCAGCTACGGGGGGGTCAGAATGGGGACCCAGTACTTC. The V gene is TRBV7-6, the J gene TRBJ2-5, with TRBD2 matching 8 bases. V lost 4 bases and J lost 7; bases outside the gene matches: 11. Germline CDR1 and CDR2: SGHVS and FNYEAQ. The CDR3 length is 15 residues.

The J gene is TRBJ1-4, the V gene TRBV5-1; 7 bases agree with TRBD1. The junction had 6 bases not matched to a gene; V was cut back by 0 bases and J by 4 bases. Germline lookup yields CDR1 SGHRS and CDR2 YFSETQ. This CDR3 has 16 amino acids. The DNA for the CDR3 is TGCGCCAGCAGCTTGGGCGGGACAGCCCTTAATGAAAAACTGTTTTTT. Its translation is CASSLGGTALNEKLFF. Complete variable domain (other parts from reference TRBV5-1 and TRBJ1-4): KAGVTQTPRYLIKTRGQQVTLSCSPISGHRSVSWYQQTPGQGLQFLFEYFSETQRNKGNFPGRFSGRQFSNSRSEMNVSTLELGDSALYLCASSLGGTALNEKLFFGSGTQLSVL.

The chain has TRBV3-1 (or the pseudogene TRBV3-2) and TRBJ2-7, with D hard to call. CDR3 length equals 15 residues. Germline CDR1 is LGHDT and CDR2 is YNNKEL (reference sequence). The germline V and J ends were trimmed by 0 bases and 2 bases, with 11 bases remaining between them. CDR3 residues: CASSQDIIRTYEQYF. Written as DNA, the CDR3 is TGTGCCAGCAGCCAAGACATTATCAGAACCTACGAGCAGTACTTC.

J is TRBJ1-2 and V is TRBV2; 10 bases are shared with TRBD1. After removal of 10 bases from V and 2 bases from J, the junction contained 7 bases not matched to a gene. The CDR3 loop spans 14 amino acids. Germline CDR1 and CDR2: SNHLY and FYNNEI. The CDR3 coding sequence is TGTGCCACCAGACAGGGGGCGAGAAACTATGGCTACACCTTC. It yields the protein CATRQGARNYGYTF.

V is TRBV6-5 and J is TRBJ2-3; TRBD2 might be the D (7 bases). The V gene lost 5 bases and the J gene lost 3 bases, with 12 bases spanning the gap. Germline loops: CDR1 MNHEY, CDR2 SVGAGI. There are 14 residues in the CDR3. The CDR3 region is CASSPGGPTDTQYF. CDR3 bases: TGTGCCAGCAGTCCCGGGGGGCCAACAGATACGCAGTATTTT.

This clone occurred once. The chain carries TRBV2 and TRBJ1-1; a possible D gene is TRBD1 (5 bases). V was shortened by 11 bases and J by 0 bases, with 19 bases between the two germline ends. This CDR3 contains 15 residues. Per the germline V gene, CDR1 is SNHLY and CDR2 is FYNNEI. In DNA, the CDR3 is TGTGCCGCTATACCCGGGACGGTGATGAACACTGAAGCTTTCTTT. It is translated as CAAIPGTVMNTEAFF.